These T cell receptor beta chains were read from a single sample in a study of CD8 T cells in Susac syndrome. MiXCR was run by TCRdb on the immunoSEQ multiplex PCR reads, yielding one entry per CDR3 protein. The sample shows under 85,000 distinct CDR3 sequences, around 93% of them seen only once. Sequencing was performed on CD8+ T cells from PBMCs. All receptors come from a human donor with Susac syndrome. Both conserved end residues are part of each CDR3.

v_call,cdr3_aa
TRBV27,CASSLLGVTTISGANVLTF
TRBV12-5,CASGSTKRGAGETQYF
TRBV28,CASSLRVHRVNQPQHF
TRBV5-1,CASSFNLGEKLFF
TRBV29-1,CSVEWREGPKTQYF
TRBV7-9,CASSLAEHWETEAFF
TRBV5-1,CASSLGLAGVKETQYF
TRBV25-1,CASSEGGARTEAFF
TRBV4-2,CASSQPSGTSSSGANVLTF
TRBV10-3,CAISETGAQPQHF
TRBV19,CATGLADTQYF
TRBV3-1,CASSHSGGTERLSYNEQFF
TRBV20-1,CSARPWSNTGELFF
TRBV5-1,CASSPFSGRGNEQFF
TRBV7-9,CASSESSRGAQETQYF
TRBV12-5,CASGLERGGSNEKLFF
TRBV29-1,CSGAKLTSNEQFF
TRBV14,CASSQGYEQFF
TRBV12-3/TRBV12-4,CASSPKGDTQYF
TRBV6-6,CASSSGGLYEQYF
TRBV7-9,CASPGQALSGELFF
TRBV7-9,CASSSRTGVTEAFF
TRBV28,CASSLLGGASNQPQHF
TRBV6-5,CASSYVQRSTDTQYF
TRBV5-1,CASSTGQAQNTEAFF
TRBV7-6,CASSLEMGGEQYF
TRBV15,CATSPDSNYGYTF
TRBV19,CASSISVGVRGYTF
TRBV27,CASSLSLRGRGGYTF
TRBV6-1,CASSGHNRGGGNQPQHF
TRBV19,CASSRGTTHAEAFF
TRBV7-1,CASSSTQPGTSGTTGLWNYNEQFF
TRBV5-8,CASRMRTEGSTGELFF